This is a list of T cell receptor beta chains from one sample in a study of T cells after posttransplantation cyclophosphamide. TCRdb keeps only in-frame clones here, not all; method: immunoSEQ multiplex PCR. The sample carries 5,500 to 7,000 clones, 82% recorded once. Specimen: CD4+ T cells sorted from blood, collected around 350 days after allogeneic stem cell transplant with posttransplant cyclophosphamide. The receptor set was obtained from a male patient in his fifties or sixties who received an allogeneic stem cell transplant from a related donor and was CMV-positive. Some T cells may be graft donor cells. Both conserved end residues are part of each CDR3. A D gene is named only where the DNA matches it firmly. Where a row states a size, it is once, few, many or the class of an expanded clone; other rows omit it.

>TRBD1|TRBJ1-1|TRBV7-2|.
TGTGCCAGCAGCGCCACGACAGGGCTCTACACTGAAGCTTTCTTT
CASSATTGLYTEAFF
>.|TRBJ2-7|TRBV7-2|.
TGTGCCAGCAGCGCCGTTAGGGGCTACGAGCAGTACTTC
CASSAVRGYEQYF
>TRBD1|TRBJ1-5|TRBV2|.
TGTGCCGGCAGAATCGGGACAGTCAATCAGCCCCAGCATTTT
CAGRIGTVNQPQHF
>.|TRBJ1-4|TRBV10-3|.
TGTGCCATCAGTGACAGGGGCCGGGGTGAAAAACTGTTTTTT
CAISDRGRGEKLFF
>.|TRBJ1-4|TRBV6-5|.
TGTGCCAGCAGCCAGGTATCCCGTGAAAAACTGTTTTTT
CASSQVSREKLFF
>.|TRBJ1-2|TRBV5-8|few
TGTGCCAGCAGCGGCGGAACAGGTTACCGCTATGGCTACACCTTC
CASSGGTGYRYGYTF
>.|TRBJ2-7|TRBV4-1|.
TGCGCCAGCAGCCATCTAACAGGAAACTATCCGGTTGGGCAGTACTTC
CASSHLTGNYPVGQYF
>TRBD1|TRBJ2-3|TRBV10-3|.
TGTGCCACGCGACCTTGGACAGGGGCAGTCACAGATACGCAGTATTTT
CATRPWTGAVTDTQYF
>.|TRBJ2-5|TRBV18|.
TGTGCCAGCTCAGACTCGAGTGAGACCCAGTACTTC
CASSDSSETQYF
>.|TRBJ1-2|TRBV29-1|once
TGCAGCGCCATGCGACAGCTCTATGGCTACACCTTC
CSAMRQLYGYTF
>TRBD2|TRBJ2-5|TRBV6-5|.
TGTGCCAGCAGTTACGGGCTAGCGGGGATTCAAGAGACCCAGTACTTC
CASSYGLAGIQETQYF
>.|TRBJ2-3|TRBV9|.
TGTGCCAGCAGCATTCGGGACACCGGTAGCACAGATACGCAGTATTTT
CASSIRDTGSTDTQYF
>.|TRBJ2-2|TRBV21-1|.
TGTGCCAGCAGCAAAGACGAGGTTAGAGACACCGGGGAGCTGTTTTTT
CASSKDEVRDTGELFF
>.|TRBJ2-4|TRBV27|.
TGTGCCAGCAGTTCCCCGGGACTGGGCTATGCCAAAAACATTCAGTACTTC
CASSSPGLGYAKNIQYF
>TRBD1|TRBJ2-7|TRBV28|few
TGTGCCAGCAGTTTTAGGCCTGGACAGGGGAGGACCGAGCAGTACTTC
CASSFRPGQGRTEQYF
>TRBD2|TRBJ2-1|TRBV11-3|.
TGTGCCAGCAGCCCTCACTGGACTAGCGGGAGACCACTCAATGAGCAGTTCTTC
CASSPHWTSGRPLNEQFF
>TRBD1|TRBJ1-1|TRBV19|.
TGTGCCAGTAGTCCAGTGGACAGGTCGGGTACTGAAGCTTTCTTT
CASSPVDRSGTEAFF
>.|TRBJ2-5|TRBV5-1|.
TGCGCCAGCAGCTTGGACCCGGGAGCCCCGGAGACCCAGTACTTC
CASSLDPGAPETQYF
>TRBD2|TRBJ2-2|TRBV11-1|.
TGTGCCAGCAGCCCCGGACTAGCTTCCGGGGAGCTGTTTTTT
CASSPGLASGELFF
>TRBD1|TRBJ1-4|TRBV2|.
TGTGCCAGCAGTGAATCAACAGGGGGCGGTTTTGAAAAACTGTTTTTT
CASSESTGGGFEKLFF
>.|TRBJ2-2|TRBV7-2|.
TGTGCCAGCAGCTTAGCACAGGCCCTCGGGACCGGGGAGCTGTTTTTT
CASSLAQALGTGELFF
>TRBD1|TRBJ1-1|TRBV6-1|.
TGTGCCAGCAGCCGCCGACAGGGGGCGGGCACTGAAGCTTTCTTT
CASSRRQGAGTEAFF
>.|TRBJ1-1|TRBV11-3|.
TGTGCCAGCAGCCGAGCAGGCGACAGCCGCACTGAAGCTTTCTTT
CASSRAGDSRTEAFF
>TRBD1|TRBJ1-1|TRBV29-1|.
TGCAGCGCCATGACAGGGAAGACTGAAGCTTTCTTT
CSAMTGKTEAFF
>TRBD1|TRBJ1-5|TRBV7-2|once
TGTGCCAGCAGCCTACAGGGGGGATATCAGCCCCAGCATTTT
CASSLQGGYQPQHF
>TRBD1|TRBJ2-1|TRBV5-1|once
TGCGCCAGCAGCATGGACGGGACAGGGGGAAATGAGCAGTTCTTC
CASSMDGTGGNEQFF
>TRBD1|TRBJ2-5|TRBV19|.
TGTGCCAGTAGTATTTGGACAGGGGGGGACCAAGAGACCCAGTACTTC
CASSIWTGGDQETQYF
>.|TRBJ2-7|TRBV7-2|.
TGTGCCAGCAGCTTAGCCGCCAGCGGAGCTTCCTACGAGCAGTACTTC
CASSLAASGASYEQYF
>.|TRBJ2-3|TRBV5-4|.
TGTGCCAGCAGCCTGACGAGGGTTGGGACAGATACGCAGTATTTT
CASSLTRVGTDTQYF
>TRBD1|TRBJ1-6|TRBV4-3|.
TGCGCCAGCAGCCAAGAAGGAGGGACAGGGGATTCACCCCTCCACTTT
CASSQEGGTGDSPLHF
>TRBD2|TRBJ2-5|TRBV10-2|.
TGCGCCAGCAGTGAACCGGGACTAGCGCGCGAGACCCAGTACTTC
CASSEPGLARETQYF
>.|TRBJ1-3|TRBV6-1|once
TGTGCCAGCAGTGAATCGACGGCGGGAGACACCATATATTTT
CASSESTAGDTIYF
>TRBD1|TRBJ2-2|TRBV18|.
TGTGCCAGCTCGTTGACAGGGACGAACACCGGGGAGCTGTTTTTT
CASSLTGTNTGELFF
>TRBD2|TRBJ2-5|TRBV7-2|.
TGTGCCAGCAGCTTATGGCTAGCGGAGGGAAAGACCCAGTACTTC
CASSLWLAEGKTQYF
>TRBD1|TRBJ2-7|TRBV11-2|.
TGTGCCAGCAGCACCCACAGGGGGCGCGCCTCCTACGAGCAGTACTTC
CASSTHRGRASYEQYF
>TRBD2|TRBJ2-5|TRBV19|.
TGTGCCAGTCGCGGGGATCTAGCGGCGACCCAGTACTTC
CASRGDLAATQYF
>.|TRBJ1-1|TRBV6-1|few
TGTGCCAGCAGGACGGGGGTTGGGGCTTTCTTT
CASRTGVGAFF
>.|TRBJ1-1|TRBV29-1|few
TGCAGCGTTGAACTTGCGGTTCTTGCTTTCTTT
CSVELAVLAFF
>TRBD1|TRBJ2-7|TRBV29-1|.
TGCAGCGCTGAGAAGGGGACAGGCTCCTACGAGCAGTACTTC
CSAEKGTGSYEQYF
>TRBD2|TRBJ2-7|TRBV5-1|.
TGCGCCAGCAGCTCTTCGGGACTAGTATCAATCGGACAGTACTTC
CASSSSGLVSIGQYF